Following are 23 T cell receptor beta chains from one sample sequenced in a study of blood T cells in healthy people across ages. The authors ran a second PCR of 7 to 11 cycles using a sample-barcoded 5' primer and a J-beta primer mix. One entry per CDR3 protein results from TCRdb running MiXCR on the 5' RACE reads. The sample comprises around 900,000 distinct CDR3 sequences, approximately 50% of which are singletons, and about a fifth rests with the top ten. The sequenced sample was blood. Every receptor here comes from a woman aged 55-75 years in good health.

This clonotype was picked up a small number of times. The J gene is TRBJ2-1, the V gene TRBV12-3 or TRBV12-4; a weak D match, TRBD2 (6 bases). CDR3 size: 15 residues. V shed 7 bases and J shed 6 bases, with 19 bases lying between them. The CDR3 bases are TGTGCCAGCACCCCCTTCGGGAGAAGAGCCAATGAGCAGTTCTTC. Residues: CASTPFGRRANEQFF.

The gene calls are TRBV10-3 and TRBJ2-7; D tentatively reads TRBD1 or TRBD2 (5 bases each). The J call is in doubt because the DNA end fits TRBJ2-5 better. The CDR3 spans 13 residues. The germline CDR1 and CDR2 sequences are ENHRY and SYGVKD. The CDR3 bases are TGTGCCATCAGTGATGGGGGTGGGGAGACCCAGTACTTC. This gives the protein CAISDGGGETQYF.

Only a few counts were recorded for this clonotype. The V and J genes are TRBV6-6 and TRBJ1-4; 9 bases map to TRBD1. Germline CDR1 reads MNHNY; CDR2 reads SVGAGI (reference sequence). This CDR3 has 15 amino acids. Trimming cost V 6 bases and J 8 bases; bases outside gene matches: 10. The CDR3 DNA sequence: TGTGCCAGCAGATCACAGGGGGCGAGTGGAGAAAAACTGTTTTTT. Protein product: CASRSQGASGEKLFF.

The rearrangement uses TRBV24-1 and TRBJ2-3; D ambiguous. V was pared by 3 bases and J by 4 bases, with 10 bases between. Per the germline V gene, CDR1 is KGHDR and CDR2 is SFDVKD. The CDR3 is 14 amino acids. The CDR3: CATSDRRLADTQYF. Written as DNA, the CDR3 is TGTGCCACCAGTGATCGGCGGCTGGCAGATACGCAGTATTTT.

The chain carries TRBV12-3 or TRBV12-4 and TRBJ1-2; 9 positions match TRBD1. V lost 2 bases to trimming and J lost 7 bases; unmatched junction nucleotides: 8. The CDR3 is 15 amino acids. This chain's CDR3 is CASSLSAQGASGYTF. CDR3 DNA sequence: TGTGCCAGCAGTTTATCAGCACAGGGGGCGTCTGGCTACACCTTC.

This clonotype has just one count. The J gene is TRBJ2-7, the V gene TRBV6-6, with D tentatively TRBD1 or TRBD2 (6 bases each). V lost 5 bases and J lost 0, with 14 bases in between. The germline gives CDR1 MNHNY, CDR2 SVGAGI (reference sequence). The CDR3 covers 15 residues. The CDR3 region is CASSTRGLSSYEQYF. The DNA for the CDR3 is TGTGCCAGCAGTACCCGGGGGCTAAGCTCCTACGAGCAGTACTTC.

This clonotype was recorded a few times. The CDR3 reads CASKETQYF. CDR3 nucleotide sequence: TGTGCCAGTAAGGAGACCCAGTACTTC. J is TRBJ2-5 and V is TRBV28; D is unclear. CDR1 and CDR2 (germline): MDHEN, SYDVKM. With 9 bases removed from V and 5 bases from J, the gap between germline ends came to 4 bases. The CDR3 runs 9 residues.

This sequence joins TRBV11-2 and TRBJ2-1, with D tentatively TRBD2 (5 bases). Trimming removed 1 base at V and 10 bases at J, with 14 bases between. The CDR3 has 14 residues. In germline, CDR1 is SGHAT, CDR2 FQNNGV. As DNA, the CDR3 is TGTGCCAGCAGCTTAGCGGGGTCGGCCGGAGAGCAGTTCTTC. Its protein is CASSLAGSAGEQFF. The whole variable domain, filled in from reference TRBV11-2 and TRBJ2-1, reads EAGVAQSPRYKIIEKRQSVAFWCNPISGHATLYWYQQILGQGPKLLIQFQNNGVVDDSQLPKDRFSAERLKGVDSTLKIQPAKLEDSAVYLCASSLAGSAGEQFFGPGTRLTVL.

V and J are TRBV20-1 and TRBJ2-7; weak D call: TRBD1 (5 bases). V was shortened by 4 bases and J by 0 bases, with 16 bases between the two germline ends. This CDR3 comprises 15 residues. From germline, CDR1 is DFQATT and CDR2 SNEGSKA (reference sequence). CDR3 in amino acids: CSATSLRVSSYEQYF. CDR3 bases: TGCAGTGCTACCTCTCTCAGGGTGAGCTCCTACGAGCAGTACTTC.

The chain has TRBV24-1 and TRBJ2-3; TRBD2 matches at 14 bases. CDR3 size: 17 residues. V gave up 3 bases and J gave up 6 bases; unmatched junction bases: 7. In germline, CDR1 is KGHDR, CDR2 SFDVKD. In nucleotides, the CDR3 is TGTGCCACCAGTGATGGGGGACTAGCGGGAGATCTGGATACGCAGTATTTT. Protein: CATSDGGLAGDLDTQYF.

This clonotype occurred a few times. CDR3 sequence reads: CASSRSSGIYEQYF. CDR3 in DNA: TGTGCCAGCAGCAGGTCTAGCGGGATTTACGAGCAGTACTTC. This rearrangement joins TRBV21-1 to TRBJ2-7; TRBD2 is taken as the D call from the table, unchecked against the DNA. TRBV21-1 is termed a pseudogene. This CDR3 has 14 residues.

This clonotype was found a few times. V and J are TRBV11-2 and TRBJ2-7; the match to TRBD1 covers 7 bases. J was trimmed by 3 bases and V by 0 bases; bases with no gene match: 5. From germline, CDR1 is SGHAT and CDR2 FQNNGV. The length of the CDR3 is 15 residues. CDR3 region: CASSLDGTDFYEQYF. The CDR3 DNA follows: TGTGCCAGCAGCTTAGATGGGACAGATTTCTACGAGCAGTACTTC.

The rearrangement links TRBV9 to TRBJ2-3; 10 nucleotides match TRBD1. With V trimmed by 6 bases and J by 2 bases, 6 bases remained unmatched. This CDR3 comprises 15 residues. The germline V gene has CDR1 SGDLS and CDR2 YYNGEE. The CDR3 nucleotides are TGTGCCAGCATCGCCGGGACAGGGGACACAGATACGCAGTATTTT. As protein: CASIAGTGDTDTQYF.

This chain uses TRBV2 with TRBJ1-2; no clear D gene. Trimming removed 10 bases at V and 7 bases at J, with 19 bases between. Germline values: CDR1 SNHLY, CDR2 FYNNEI. The CDR3 has 13 amino acids. The CDR3 reads CATTSQPTRGYTF. The CDR3 coding sequence is TGTGCCACCACTTCACAGCCCACCCGTGGCTACACCTTC.

This clonotype was counted only a few times. The chain recombines TRBV7-2 with TRBJ2-3; D remains unclear. CDR1 is SGHTA and CDR2 is FQGNSA in the germline V gene. Between the trimmed V and J ends, which lost 5 bases and 5 bases, there was a span of 11 bases. This CDR3 spans 13 amino acids. The CDR3 spells CASSVRRVDTQYF. CDR3 in DNA: TGTGCCAGCAGCGTACGTCGTGTAGATACGCAGTATTTT.

This chain uses TRBV20-1 with TRBJ2-3; TRBD2 agrees at 8 bases. CDR3 length equals 14 residues. Losses at the gene ends were 2 bases for V and 6 bases for J; bases not matched to a gene: 7. Germline-derived CDR1 and CDR2 are DFQATT and SNEGSKA (reference sequence). The CDR3 region is CSARRTSLVDTQYF. For the CDR3, the DNA is TGCAGTGCTAGAAGGACTAGCCTGGTTGATACGCAGTATTTT.

This rearrangement joins TRBV20-1 to TRBJ2-1; D possibly uses TRBD1 or TRBD2 (6 bases each). This CDR3 contains 17 residues. Trimming shortened V by 5 bases and J by 7 bases, and 27 bases separated the two germline ends. In germline, CDR1 is DFQATT, CDR2 SNEGSKA (reference sequence). CDR3: CSAHLPQGTAALNEQFF. The CDR3 DNA reads as TGCAGTGCTCATCTGCCTCAGGGGACTGCTGCCTTAAATGAGCAGTTCTTC.

This clonotype has a handful of counts. CDR3: CASSQGAKETQYF. In DNA form, the CDR3 reads TGTGCCAGCAGCCAAGGGGCGAAAGAGACCCAGTACTTC. The rearrangement uses TRBV4-2 and TRBJ2-5; D unresolved. The CDR3 length is 13 residues. V was trimmed by 1 base and J by 3 bases, leaving 6 bases between them. Germline V gene data show CDR1 as LGHNA and CDR2 as YNFKEQ.

The chain couples TRBV27 to TRBJ1-1; D is uncertain. V was clipped by 3 bases and J by 5 bases, with 13 bases between them. The CDR3 length is 14 residues. Per the germline V gene, CDR1 is MNHEY and CDR2 is SMNVEV (reference sequence). CDR3 loop: CASSLAGVGTEAFF. The CDR3 DNA reads as TGTGCCAGCAGTTTGGCCGGCGTTGGGACTGAAGCTTTCTTT.

This clonotype was observed a handful of times. The rearrangement joins TRBV4-2 to TRBJ2-7; D is uncertain. Germline CDR1 and CDR2: LGHNA and YNFKEQ. The CDR3 has 14 residues. V lost 4 bases to trimming and J lost 3 bases, with 13 bases between them. The CDR3 sequence: CASSPAKEIYEQYF. CDR3 nucleotides: TGTGCCAGCAGCCCCGCGAAGGAGATCTACGAGCAGTACTTC.

This rearrangement joins TRBV27 to TRBJ2-3, with a weak D call TRBD2 (6 bases). Germline V gene sequence: CDR1 MNHEY, CDR2 SMNVEV (reference sequence). Between the trimmed V and J ends, which lost 4 bases and 3 bases, there was a span of 17 bases. There are 16 residues in the CDR3. Here the CDR3 DNA reads TGTGCCAGCAGTTCCCCGGGGGTAGCGGTAACAGATACGCAGTATTTT. This sequence encodes CASSSPGVAVTDTQYF.

A word on this clonotype: One end of the junction is discordant with germline, which a read error may explain. The chain couples TRBV7-9 to TRBJ2-1, with 9 bases fitting TRBD1. This CDR3 region has 14 residues. The germline gives CDR1 SEHNR, CDR2 FQNEAQ (reference sequence). The CDR3 DNA is TGTGCCGGCAGCGTAGGGACAGGGCGGAATGAGCAGTTCTTC. Translation: CAGSVGTGRNEQFF. Filled out from reference TRBV7-9 and TRBJ2-1, the complete variable domain reads DTGVSQNPRHKITKRGQNVTFRCDPISEHNRLYWYRQTLGQGPEFLTYFQNEAQLEKSRLLSDRFSAERPKGSFSTLEIQRTEQGDSAMYLCAGSVGTGRNEQFFGPGTRLTVL.

This clonotype has at least ten counts. The chain employs TRBV29-1 and TRBJ2-7; weak D call: TRBD2 (6 bases). With 6 bases removed from V and 1 base from J, the gap between germline ends came to 25 bases. Germline V gene lookup returns CDR1 SQVTM and CDR2 ANQGSEA. The CDR3 is 17 amino acids. CDR3 in DNA: TGCAGCGTCCTGAAGACCTCGCCAGGGAGGAAATCCTACGAGCAGTACTTC. Translation gives CSVLKTSPGRKSYEQYF.